Described below is a single T cell receptor beta chain sequence and its context. The CDR3 runs to 11 residues. Germline loops: CDR1 SGHTA, CDR2 FQGNSA. Trimming shortened V by 6 bases and J by 1 base, and 4 bases separated the two germline ends. The sample originates from a study of shared T cell receptors in the human thymus. Generated by immunoSEQ multiplex PCR, the TCRdb table keeps only in-frame clones and is missing some. The sample consists of 700,000 or so clones, approximately 85% of them appearing once. This sample was shared with a second study, whose subject was human thymus T cells. From that report: Donor material was obtained from healthy Finnish infants undergoing corrective surgery for congenital heart defects. During corrective heart surgery, resections were taken, and the thymus tissue came from them.

This chain joins TRBV7-2 and TRBJ2-7; no clear D. This TCR derives from a girl under three years old with a congenital heart defect. The specimen sequenced was thymocytes. CDR3: CASSRSYEQYF. Here the CDR3 DNA reads TGTGCCAGCAGTCGTTCCTACGAGCAGTACTTC.